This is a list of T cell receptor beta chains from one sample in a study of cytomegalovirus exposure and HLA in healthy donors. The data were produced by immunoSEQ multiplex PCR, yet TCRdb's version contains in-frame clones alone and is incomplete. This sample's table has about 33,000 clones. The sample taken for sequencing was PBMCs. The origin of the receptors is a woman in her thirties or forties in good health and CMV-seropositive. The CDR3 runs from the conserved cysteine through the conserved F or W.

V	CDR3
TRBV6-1	CASSPRTGGDGYTF
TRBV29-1	CSVEQGGYTEAFF
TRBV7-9	CASSHRDRHHGYTF
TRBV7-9	CASRRVSDTGELFF
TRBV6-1	CASRVTSGSYEQYF
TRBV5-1	CASSLDRADGYTF
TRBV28	CASSELKGRQPQHF
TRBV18	CASSPGQGGYGYTF
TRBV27	CASRTSGGPYEQYF
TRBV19	CASSPTEIAGGTGELFF
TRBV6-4	CASSIGATQYF
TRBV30	CAWSVGSSSYNSPLHF
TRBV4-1	CASSQSLEDGYTF
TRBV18	CASSSLMGLEGEQFF
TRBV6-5	CASNPGQSSYNEQFF
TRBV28	CASSLSRVSDTQYF
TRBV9	CASSQTGKGQPQHF
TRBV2	CASSLLFYEQYF
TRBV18	CASSPSLQHTEAFF
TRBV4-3	CASSQDRAGVSNTGELFF